The sequence of this T cell receptor beta chain was determined in a study of T cells in Graves' hyperthyroidism and ophthalmopathy. This clonotype appeared a few times. Amplified TCR beta CDR3 regions derived from RNA transcripts. With the HTBI primer set, the TCR CDR3 went through a first round of RT-PCR. TCRdb passed the multiplex PCR reads through MiXCR, listing each CDR3 protein once. The sample yields over 650,000 distinct CDR3 sequences, just under 45% seen once. The germline gives CDR1 LNHDA, CDR2 SQIVND (reference sequence). The CDR3 contains 16 residues. Deletions cut 4 bases from V and 6 bases from J, with 19 bases between.

V and J are TRBV19 and TRBJ1-5; TRBD1 might be the D (6 bases). The sample taken for sequencing was peripheral blood or thyroid tissue (not recorded which). This TCR was recovered from an adult man with Graves' disease, either hyperthyroidism or ophthalmopathy (not recorded which). The CDR3 region has the DNA TGTGCCAGTAGTAGAAGCTCAGGGGAGGTGGGTCAGCCCCAGCATTTT. The encoded protein is CASSRSSGEVGQPQHF.